The 26 T cell receptor beta chains listed next were all sequenced from one sample in a study of cytomegalovirus exposure and HLA in healthy donors. PCR used 60 Vbeta primers and 13 Jbeta primers. Profiling relied on immunoSEQ multiplex PCR, and the TCRdb table lists in-frame clones only, not all of them. This sample has roughly 200,000 clones, with around a tenth found just once. Sequencing was carried out using PBMCs. The origin of the receptors is a woman aged 25 to 39 in good health and CMV-seropositive.

The chain links TRBV30 to TRBJ2-2, with a weak D call TRBD2 (5 bases). Germline CDR1 and CDR2: GTSNPN and SVGIG (reference sequence). This CDR3 contains 15 residues. V shed 3 bases and J shed 1 base, with 12 bases lying between them. In nucleotides, the CDR3 is TGTGCCTGGAGAGGGCGGGCGCGGAACACCGGGGAGCTGTTTTTT. It translates to CAWRGRARNTGELFF.

This clone has only a few counts. The CDR3 DNA reads as TGTGCCAGCAGCACCGGGACACTCTACAATGAGCAGTTCTTC. It specifies CASSTGTLYNEQFF. V and J are TRBV5-4 and TRBJ2-1; weak D call: TRBD1 (6 bases). This CDR3 has 14 amino acids. Trimming removed 4 bases from V and 3 bases from J, with 11 bases in between. Looked up from germline, CDR1 is SGHNT and CDR2 is YYREEE (reference sequence).

The chain couples TRBV10-3 to TRBJ2-1; D is possibly TRBD1 (7 bases). Germline CDR1 ENHRY, CDR2 SYGVKD. This CDR3 is 14 amino acids long. V lost 5 bases and J 8 bases, leaving 16 bases between the germline ends. The chain's CDR3 is CAISPRGEIDEQFF. Written as DNA, the CDR3 is TGTGCCATCAGTCCCAGGGGGGAGATCGATGAGCAGTTCTTC.

The DNA of the CDR3 is TGTGCCAGCAGGGCCGGGACAGGCTCTGGAAACACCATATATTTT. As protein: CASRAGTGSGNTIYF. This rearrangement joins TRBV2 to TRBJ1-3; TRBD1 matches at 8 bases. Trimming took 6 bases from V and 0 from J; bases not matched to a gene: 4. The CDR3 is 15 residues long. CDR1 is SNHLY, CDR2 FYNNEI, per germline.

The rearrangement joins TRBV5-1 to TRBJ1-1; 12 positions match TRBD1. The length of the CDR3 is 16 residues. V trimming: 4 bases; J trimming: 1 base; junction bases outside the gene matches: 5. Germline CDR1 SGHRS, CDR2 YFSETQ. The CDR3 DNA follows: TGCGCCAGCAGCAAGGGACAGGGGGCCGCGAACACTGAAGCTTTCTTT. Protein: CASSKGQGAANTEAFF.

The table lists this clone with a few counts. This sample includes further DNA sequences coding for the same CDR3. The chain has TRBV30 and TRBJ2-7; 11 positions match TRBD1. The V gene end was trimmed by 8 bases and the J gene end by 6 bases; junction bases not matched to a gene: 12. The CDR3 spans 14 residues. CDR1 and CDR2 (germline): GTSNPN, SVGIG (reference sequence). The CDR3 spells CAGQRRDRGAEQYF. As DNA, the CDR3 is TGTGCCGGACAAAGGAGGGACAGGGGGGCCGAGCAGTACTTC.

The rearrangement links TRBV28 to TRBJ2-7; the match to TRBD2 covers 7 bases. V dropped 8 bases and J dropped 6; count of bases not matched to a gene: 4. Germline V lookup: CDR1 MDHEN, CDR2 SYDVKM. The length of the CDR3 is 11 residues. The CDR3 DNA follows: TGTGCCAGCGAGGGAGGGAGCGAGCAGTACTTC. This codes for CASEGGSEQYF. Filled out from reference TRBV28 and TRBJ2-7, the complete variable domain reads DVKVTQSSRYLVKRTGEKVFLECVQDMDHENMFWYRQDPGLGLRLIYFSYDVKMKEKGDIPEGYSVSREKKERFSLILESASTNQTSMYLCASEGGSEQYFGPGTRLTVT.

This clone was seen more than once but under ten times. The chain combines TRBV7-7 with TRBJ2-7, with D possibly being TRBD1 (5 bases). V lost 7 bases and J lost 2, with 18 bases in between. Germline V gene data show CDR1 as SSHAT and CDR2 as FNYEAQ (reference sequence). This CDR3 is built from 15 residues. Here the CDR3 DNA reads TGTGCCAGCACCCTTCGGAAGGACAAGACCTACGAGCAGTACTTC. It codes for CASTLRKDKTYEQYF.

The chain has TRBV4-1 and TRBJ2-7; 7 nucleotides agree with TRBD1. The CDR3 totals 14 residues. The V segment lost 5 bases and the J segment 1 base; nucleotides outside the gene matches: 5. The germline CDR1 and CDR2 sequences are MGHRA and YSYEKL. CDR3 sequence: CASSSPGQSYEQYF. The CDR3 coding sequence is TGCGCCAGCAGCTCCCCGGGACAGTCCTACGAGCAGTACTTC.

This clone was seen more than once but under ten times. The rearrangement joins TRBV6-5 to TRBJ2-2; D unresolved. Germline CDR1 is MNHEY and CDR2 is SVGAGI. There are 12 residues in the CDR3. The V gene lost 8 bases and the J gene lost 4 bases, with 8 bases spanning the gap. The CDR3 coding sequence is TGTGCCAGCCGTAAATCCACCGGGGAGCTGTTTTTT. This translates into CASRKSTGELFF.

Only a few counts were recorded for this clone. The CDR3 DNA follows: TGCAGCGTCCTCTCGGACAGAAACTATGGCTACACCTTC. Protein product: CSVLSDRNYGYTF. This chain connects TRBV29-1 to TRBJ1-2; TRBD1 might be the D (6 bases). Germline CDR1 SQVTM, CDR2 ANQGSEA. Trimming took 6 bases from V and 2 from J, leaving 13 bases between them. The CDR3 consists of 13 residues.

This clone was counted only a few times. The chain is built from TRBV30 and TRBJ2-7; TRBD2 might be the D (6 bases). Germline loops: CDR1 GTSNPN, CDR2 SVGIG (reference sequence). The CDR3 consists of 13 residues. V lost 5 bases and J lost 4, with 15 bases in between. The CDR3 coding sequence is TGTGCCTGGGGGAATGACGGGGGTTACGAGCAGTACTTC. Amino acid sequence: CAWGNDGGYEQYF. Based on the CDR3 plus reference TRBV30 and TRBJ2-7, the full variable domain is SQTIHQWPATLVQPVGSPLSLECTVEGTSNPNLYWYRQAAGRGLQLLFYSVGIGQISSEVPQNLSASRPQDRQFILSSKKLLLSDSGFYLCAWGNDGGYEQYFGPGTRLTVT.

In its sample, this clone was seen a few times. This chain uses TRBV5-6 with TRBJ2-3; 7 bases agree with TRBD1. Germline-derived CDR1 and CDR2 are SGHDT and YYEEEE. The CDR3 runs to 16 residues. V trimming: 4 bases; J trimming: 1 base; junction bases outside the gene matches: 9. CDR3 sequence (DNA): TGTGCCAGCAGCAAACGGACAGGCTCGGGCACAGATACGCAGTATTTT. Protein sequence: CASSKRTGSGTDTQYF.

This clone was seen more than once but under ten times. The gene calls are TRBV27 and TRBJ1-5; 9 bases are a match to TRBD1. From germline, CDR1 is MNHEY and CDR2 SMNVEV (reference sequence). Trimming took 6 bases from V and 2 from J; bases not matched to a gene: 2. This CDR3 is 14 amino acids long. The CDR3 region is CASSGDRGNQPQHF. CDR3 nucleotides: TGTGCCAGCAGCGGGGACAGGGGCAATCAGCCCCAGCATTTT.

V is TRBV5-5 and J is TRBJ1-5; TRBD1 aligns across 8 bases. CDR3 length: 14 amino acids. In germline, CDR1 is SGHKS, CDR2 YYEKEE (reference sequence). V trimming: 4 bases; J trimming: 4 bases; junction bases outside the gene matches: 4. This CDR3 reads CASSLGTGNQPQHF. The DNA for the CDR3 is TGTGCCAGCAGCCTAGGGACAGGTAATCAGCCCCAGCATTTT.

The chain recombines TRBV7-6 with TRBJ2-7; 13 nucleotides line up with TRBD2. V trimming: 3 bases; J trimming: 3 bases; junction bases outside the gene matches: 20. The germline V gene encodes CDR1 SGHVS and CDR2 FNYEAQ. This CDR3 region has 21 residues. CDR3 nucleotide sequence: TGTGCCAGCAGCTTCTTCGACAGGGGACCGGGACTAGCGGGAAAGGGCTACGAGCAGTACTTC. As protein: CASSFFDRGPGLAGKGYEQYF. Based on the CDR3 plus reference TRBV7-6 and TRBJ2-7, the full variable domain is GAGVSQSPRYKVTKRGQDVALRCDPISGHVSLYWYRQALGQGPEFLTYFNYEAQQDKSGLPNDRFSAERPEGSISTLTIQRTEQRDSAMYRCASSFFDRGPGLAGKGYEQYFGPGTRLTVT.

This clone was counted between two and nine times. V gene TRBV10-1 combines with J gene TRBJ1-3, with D unclear. From germline, CDR1 is WNHNN and CDR2 SYGVQD (reference sequence). Trimming removed 5 bases at V and 2 bases at J, with 7 bases between. This CDR3 is 13 amino acids long. The CDR3 loop is CASSPGTGNTIYF. CDR3 DNA: TGCGCCAGCAGTCCGGGGACTGGAAACACCATATATTTT.

This clone turned up a few times. This chain connects TRBV5-1 to TRBJ1-2; 9 positions match TRBD1. V trimming: 0 bases; J trimming: 2 bases; junction bases outside the gene matches: 5. The CDR3 length is 16 residues. The germline CDR1 and CDR2 sequences are SGHRS and YFSETQ. CDR3 sequence reads: CASSLDGTGKNYGYTF. Here the CDR3 DNA reads TGCGCCAGCAGCTTGGATGGGACAGGGAAGAACTATGGCTACACCTTC.

A few counts support this clone. V gene TRBV13 combines with J gene TRBJ2-7, with TRBD2 identical over 7 bases. The trim removed 5 bases at V and 1 base at J, leaving 8 bases unmatched. The V gene's germline CDR1 is PRHDT and CDR2 FYEKMQ (reference sequence). This CDR3 is built from 15 residues. The CDR3 is CASSIRGTKSYEQYF. Written as DNA, the CDR3 is TGTGCCAGCAGCATCCGAGGGACTAAATCCTACGAGCAGTACTTC.

V gene TRBV5-4 combines with J gene TRBJ1-3; 8 bases fit TRBD1. The CDR3 length is 18 residues. CDR1 is SGHNT and CDR2 is YYREEE in the germline V gene (reference sequence). V was pared by 0 bases and J by 2 bases, with 10 bases of the junction left unmatched. The CDR3 is CASSLGGDRNIPGNTIYF. The DNA for the CDR3 is TGTGCCAGCAGCTTGGGAGGGGACAGGAATATCCCTGGAAACACCATATATTTT.

This clone was picked up a small number of times. V and J are TRBV2 and TRBJ2-5; D gene uncertain. There are 13 residues in the CDR3. Germline CDR1 SNHLY, CDR2 FYNNEI. Trimming stripped 6 bases from V and 4 bases from J, with 12 bases between. CDR3 loop: CASRATAAETQYF. Here the CDR3 DNA reads TGTGCCAGCAGGGCCACGGCGGCAGAGACCCAGTACTTC.

This clone occurred a few times. V gene TRBV6-1 combines with J gene TRBJ1-2; D unclear. Between the trimmed V and J ends, which lost 0 bases and 0 bases, there was a span of 8 bases. This CDR3 contains 15 residues. Per the germline V gene, CDR1 is MNHNS and CDR2 is SASEGT. The CDR3 loop is CASSEAGPANYGYTF. In nucleotides, the CDR3 is TGTGCCAGCAGTGAAGCGGGCCCCGCTAACTATGGCTACACCTTC.

The chain has TRBV27 and TRBJ1-2; D not certain. The CDR3 covers 14 residues. Germline V gene lookup returns CDR1 MNHEY and CDR2 SMNVEV (reference sequence). The ends were cut back, 4 bases at V and 1 base at J, with 10 bases in the middle. The CDR3 loop reads CASSSLPVNYGYTF. DNA of the CDR3: TGTGCCAGCAGTTCCCTACCCGTTAACTATGGCTACACCTTC.

This clone was observed a few times. The genes are TRBV6-1 and TRBJ1-2; unclear D gene. This CDR3 is 14 amino acids long. The V end lost 3 bases, the J end lost 5 bases, and 13 bases lay between the germline ends. Germline-derived CDR1 and CDR2 are MNHNS and SASEGT. This CDR3 reads CASSERASGYGYTF. Here the CDR3 DNA reads TGTGCCAGCAGTGAGAGGGCCTCAGGTTATGGCTACACCTTC.

This chain connects TRBV29-1 to TRBJ2-3, with D possibly TRBD2 on 6 matching bases. V was pared by 5 bases and J by 2 bases, with 14 bases between. The CDR3 sequence is 14 residues long. Germline CDR1 and CDR2: SQVTM and ANQGSEA. CDR3 DNA: TGCAGCGTTCTTCGGGGGTCCCCCACAGATACGCAGTATTTT. Protein product: CSVLRGSPTDTQYF.

The chain couples TRBV23-1 to TRBJ2-7; 9 positions agree with TRBD2. TRBV23-1 is assigned to the ORF class and has an uncertain function. After removal of 4 bases from V and 6 bases from J, the junction contained 22 bases not matched to a gene. This CDR3 has 19 residues. The CDR3 reads CASSPPEGLAFSQPREQYF. The CDR3 DNA reads as TGCGCCAGCAGTCCCCCTGAGGGACTAGCTTTTTCACAGCCGCGCGAGCAGTACTTC.